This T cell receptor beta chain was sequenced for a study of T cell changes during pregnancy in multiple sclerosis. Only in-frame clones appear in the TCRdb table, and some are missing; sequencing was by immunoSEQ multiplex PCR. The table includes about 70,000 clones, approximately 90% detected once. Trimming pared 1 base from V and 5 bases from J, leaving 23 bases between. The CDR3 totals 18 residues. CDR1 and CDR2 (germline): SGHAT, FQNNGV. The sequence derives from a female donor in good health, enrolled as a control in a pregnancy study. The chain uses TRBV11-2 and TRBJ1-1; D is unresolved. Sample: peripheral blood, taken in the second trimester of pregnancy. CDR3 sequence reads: CASSLVSGLRDSLTEAFF. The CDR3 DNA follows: TGTGCCAGCAGCTTAGTGTCTGGGCTCCGGGATTCCCTAACTGAAGCTTTCTTT.